The 7 T cell receptor beta chains in this list originate from one sample, sequenced in a study of hypomethylating agent response in myelodysplastic syndrome. Some clones are missing from TCRdb's copy, which holds only in-frame ones; the method was immunoSEQ multiplex PCR. The sample has roughly 5,000 clones; approximately 81% are singletons. Sequenced here: bone marrow, sampled before or after starting hypomethylating agent treatment for myelodysplastic syndrome (not recorded which). Every receptor here comes from a human donor with myelodysplastic syndrome.

This chain links TRBV6-6 with TRBJ2-4; TRBD1 agrees at 8 bases. The V and J ends lost 3 bases and 7 bases, in that order; junction bases with no gene match: 5. Germline V CDR1 and CDR2: MNHNY, SVGAGI (reference sequence). The CDR3 runs 14 residues. CDR3 loop: CASSYGQGRNIQYF. CDR3 nucleotide sequence: TGTGCCAGCAGTTATGGACAGGGCAGGAACATTCAGTACTTC.

The V gene is TRBV14, the J gene TRBJ1-5, with 10 bases identical to TRBD1. Germline V gives CDR1 SGHDN, CDR2 FVKESK. The CDR3 runs 19 residues. The ends lost 0 bases at V and 0 bases at J; junction bases unmatched: 8. CDR3 in amino acids: CASSQDEGGTGDSNQPQHF. CDR3 DNA: TGTGCCAGCAGCCAAGATGAGGGGGGGACAGGGGATAGCAATCAGCCCCAGCATTTT. Full variable domain (missing parts from reference TRBV14 and TRBJ1-5): EAGVTQFPSHSVIEKGQTVTLRCDPISGHDNLYWYRRVMGKEIKFLLHFVKESKQDESGMPNNRFLAERTGGTYSTLKVQPAELEDSGVYFCASSQDEGGTGDSNQPQHFGDGTRLSIL.

The V gene is TRBV7-2, the J gene TRBJ1-1; D unresolved. Germline lookup yields CDR1 SGHTA and CDR2 FQGNSA. CDR3 length: 13 amino acids. V lost 1 base and J 1 base, leaving 4 bases between the germline ends. The CDR3 here is CASSLVENTEAFF. The DNA of the CDR3 is TGTGCCAGCAGCTTAGTTGAGAACACTGAAGCTTTCTTT.

The CDR3 DNA reads as TGCGCCAGCAGCCCCCGGGACAGGGCCCGTAACTATGGCTACACCTTC. It translates to CASSPRDRARNYGYTF. V gene TRBV5-1 combines with J gene TRBJ1-2, with 9 bases fitting TRBD1. The trim removed 4 bases at V and 1 base at J, leaving 8 bases unmatched. CDR3 length: 16 residues. Germline assignment: CDR1 SGHRS and CDR2 YFSETQ.

The rearrangement uses TRBV28 and TRBJ2-5; 7 bases line up with TRBD2. This CDR3 has 16 amino acids. CDR1 and CDR2 from the germline V gene are MDHEN and SYDVKM. The V and J ends lost 5 bases and 2 bases, in that order; junction bases with no gene match: 11. The CDR3 DNA is TGTGCCAGCAGTAGCCAGGAGGCCGGGGGGCAAGAGACCCAGTACTTC. Translating it yields CASSSQEAGGQETQYF.

The table lists this clone with a few counts. The V gene is TRBV7-2, the J gene TRBJ2-1; unclear D gene. Trimming cost V 1 base and J 6 bases, with 4 bases left between them. The CDR3 totals 12 residues. Germline assignment: CDR1 SGHTA and CDR2 FQGNSA. The CDR3 DNA reads as TGTGCCAGCAGCTTAGAACGCAATGAGCAGTTCTTC. Translating gives CASSLERNEQFF.

This clone was observed a handful of times. The V gene is TRBV9, the J gene TRBJ2-7, with TRBD2 as a possible D gene (7 bases). V gave up 3 bases and J gave up 7 bases, with 14 bases separating them. In germline, CDR1 is SGDLS, CDR2 YYNGEE. The CDR3 is 13 amino acids. CDR3 in DNA: TGTGCCAGCAGCGAGGGGGGGTTGGGTGAGCAGTACTTC. The encoded protein is CASSEGGLGEQYF.